This T cell receptor beta chain was documented in a study of regulatory T cells in long-lasting Graves disease. Study-level points and caveats: The small sample size may have reduced accuracy.

This clonotype was picked up many times. What it recognizes is unknown. Time point defined: newly diagnosed GD, antithyroid drugs for less than 3 months. From PBMCs, RNA was extracted and then used to make the TCR library. The TCR beta library used iRepertoire HTBI primers with Arm-PCR amplification of CDR3. TCRdb fed the multiplex PCR reads into MiXCR, producing one record per CDR3 protein. The sample consists of roughly 500,000 distinct CDR3 sequences, 13% of them appearing once. The data also belong to a second study, concerning T cells in Graves' hyperthyroidism and ophthalmopathy.

This specimen was peripheral blood mononuclear cells (PBMCs), taken at new diagnosis, from a patient treated with antithyroid drugs. The clonotype originates from a man aged 25-45 years with Graves disease.

The CDR3 nucleotides are TGTGCCAGCAGTTTTCCCCTGGACAAACCCACAGATACGCAGTATTTT. Protein product: CASSFPLDKPTDTQYF. The J gene is TRBJ2-3, the V gene TRBV28; tentative D call: TRBD1 (5 bases). This CDR3 has 16 amino acids. The V end was cut by 3 bases, the J end by 2 bases, with 15 bases between. Germline V gene lookup returns CDR1 MDHEN and CDR2 SYDVKM. Full variable domain (missing parts from reference TRBV28 and TRBJ2-3): DVKVTQSSRYLVKRTGEKVFLECVQDMDHENMFWYRQDPGLGLRLIYFSYDVKMKEKGDIPEGYSVSREKKERFSLILESASTNQTSMYLCASSFPLDKPTDTQYFGPGTRLTVL.